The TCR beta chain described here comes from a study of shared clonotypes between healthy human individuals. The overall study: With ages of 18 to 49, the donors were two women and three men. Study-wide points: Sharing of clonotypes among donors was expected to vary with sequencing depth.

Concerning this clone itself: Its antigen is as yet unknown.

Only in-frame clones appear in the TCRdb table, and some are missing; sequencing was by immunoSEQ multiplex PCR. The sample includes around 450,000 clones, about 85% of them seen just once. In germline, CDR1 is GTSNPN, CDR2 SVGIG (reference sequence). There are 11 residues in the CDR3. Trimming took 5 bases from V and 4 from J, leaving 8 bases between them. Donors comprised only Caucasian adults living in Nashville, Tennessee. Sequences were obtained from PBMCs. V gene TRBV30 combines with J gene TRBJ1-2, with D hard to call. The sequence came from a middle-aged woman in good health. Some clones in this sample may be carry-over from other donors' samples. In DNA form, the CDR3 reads TGTGCCTGGGCCCGGTTCTATGGCTACACCTTC. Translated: CAWARFYGYTF.